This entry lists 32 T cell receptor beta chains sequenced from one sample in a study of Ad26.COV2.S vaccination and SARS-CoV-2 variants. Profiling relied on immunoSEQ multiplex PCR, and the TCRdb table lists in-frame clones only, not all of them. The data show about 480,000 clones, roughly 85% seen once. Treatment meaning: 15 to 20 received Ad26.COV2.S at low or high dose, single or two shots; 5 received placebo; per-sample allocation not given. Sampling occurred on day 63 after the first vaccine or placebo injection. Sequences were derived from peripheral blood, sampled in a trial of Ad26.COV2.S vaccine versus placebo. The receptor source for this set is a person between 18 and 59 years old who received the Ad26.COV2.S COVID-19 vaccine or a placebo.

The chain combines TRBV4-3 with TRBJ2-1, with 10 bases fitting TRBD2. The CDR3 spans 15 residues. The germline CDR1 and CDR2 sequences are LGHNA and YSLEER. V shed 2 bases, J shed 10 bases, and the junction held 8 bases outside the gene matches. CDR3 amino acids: CASSQQAGGPWEQFF. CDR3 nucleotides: TGCGCCAGCAGCCAACAAGCGGGAGGGCCTTGGGAGCAGTTCTTC.

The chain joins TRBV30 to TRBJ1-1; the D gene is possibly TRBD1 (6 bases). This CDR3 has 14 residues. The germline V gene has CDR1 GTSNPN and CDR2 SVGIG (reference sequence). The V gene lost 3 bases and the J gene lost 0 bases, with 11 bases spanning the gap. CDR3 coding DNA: TGTGCCTGGAGACCCAGACAGGTGAACACTGAAGCTTTCTTT. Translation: CAWRPRQVNTEAFF.

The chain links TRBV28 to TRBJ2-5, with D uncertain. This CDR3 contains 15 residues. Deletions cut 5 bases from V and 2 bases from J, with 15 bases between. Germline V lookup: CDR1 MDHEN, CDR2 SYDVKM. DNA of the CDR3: TGTGCCAGCAGTCCAGGCTTGTGGCAGCAAGAGACCCAGTACTTC. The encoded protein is CASSPGLWQQETQYF.

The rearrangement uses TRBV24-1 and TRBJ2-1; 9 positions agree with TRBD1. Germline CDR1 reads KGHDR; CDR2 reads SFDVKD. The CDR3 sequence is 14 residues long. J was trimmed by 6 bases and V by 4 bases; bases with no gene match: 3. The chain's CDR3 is CATSDRTGVNEQFF. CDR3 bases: TGTGCCACCAGTGACAGGACAGGGGTCAATGAGCAGTTCTTC.

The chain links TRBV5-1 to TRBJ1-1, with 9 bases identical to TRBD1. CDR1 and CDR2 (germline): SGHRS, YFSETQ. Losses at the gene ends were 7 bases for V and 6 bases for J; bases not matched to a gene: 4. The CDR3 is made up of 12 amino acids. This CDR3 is CASQDRGAEAFF. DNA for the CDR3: TGCGCCAGCCAGGACAGGGGTGCTGAAGCTTTCTTT.

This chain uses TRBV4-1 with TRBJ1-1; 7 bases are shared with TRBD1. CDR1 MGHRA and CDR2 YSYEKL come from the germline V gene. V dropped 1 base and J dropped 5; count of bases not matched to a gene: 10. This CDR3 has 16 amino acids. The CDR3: CASSQALLQGRTEAFF. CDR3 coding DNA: TGCGCCAGCAGCCAAGCTCTTTTACAGGGGAGAACTGAAGCTTTCTTT.

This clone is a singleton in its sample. CDR3 bases: TGCAGCGTTGAACCTACGGGAGCAGATACGCAGTATTTT. Translated: CSVEPTGADTQYF. The chain couples TRBV29-1 to TRBJ2-3, with D perhaps matching TRBD2 (6 bases). The CDR3 is 13 amino acids. V was trimmed by 2 bases and J by 4 bases, leaving 10 bases between them. Looked up from germline, CDR1 is SQVTM and CDR2 is ANQGSEA.

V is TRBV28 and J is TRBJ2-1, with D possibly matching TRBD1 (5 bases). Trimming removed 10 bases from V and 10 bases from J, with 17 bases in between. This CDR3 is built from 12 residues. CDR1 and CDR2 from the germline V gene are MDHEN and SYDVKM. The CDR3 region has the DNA TGTGCCATCGGCAGGGTTGGCAGCGAGCAGTTCTTC. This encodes CAIGRVGSEQFF.

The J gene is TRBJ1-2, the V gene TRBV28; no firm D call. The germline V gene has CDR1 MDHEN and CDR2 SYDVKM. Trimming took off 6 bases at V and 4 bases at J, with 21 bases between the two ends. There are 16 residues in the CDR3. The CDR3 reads CASRPLRGVKGYGYTF. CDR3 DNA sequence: TGTGCCAGCAGACCCTTGCGCGGGGTTAAGGGCTATGGCTACACCTTC.

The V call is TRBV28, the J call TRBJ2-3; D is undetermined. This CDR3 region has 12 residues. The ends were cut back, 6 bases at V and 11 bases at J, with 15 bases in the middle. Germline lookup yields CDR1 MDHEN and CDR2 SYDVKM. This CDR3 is CASSPEVRRQYF. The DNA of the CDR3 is TGTGCCAGCAGCCCAGAGGTAAGGAGGCAGTATTTT.

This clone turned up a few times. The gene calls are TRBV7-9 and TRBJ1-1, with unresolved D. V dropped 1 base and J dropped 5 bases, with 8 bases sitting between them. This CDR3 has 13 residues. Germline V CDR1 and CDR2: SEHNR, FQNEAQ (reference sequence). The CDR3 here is CASSLDLLTEAFF. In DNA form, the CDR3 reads TGTGCCAGCAGCTTAGACCTGCTGACTGAAGCTTTCTTT.

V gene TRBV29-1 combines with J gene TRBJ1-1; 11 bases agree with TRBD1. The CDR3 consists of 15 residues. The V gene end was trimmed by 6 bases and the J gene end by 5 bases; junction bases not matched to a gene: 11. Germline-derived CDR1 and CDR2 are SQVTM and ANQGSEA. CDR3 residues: CSVSSGTGGRTEAFF. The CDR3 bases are TGCAGCGTCTCTTCCGGGACAGGGGGGAGAACTGAAGCTTTCTTT.

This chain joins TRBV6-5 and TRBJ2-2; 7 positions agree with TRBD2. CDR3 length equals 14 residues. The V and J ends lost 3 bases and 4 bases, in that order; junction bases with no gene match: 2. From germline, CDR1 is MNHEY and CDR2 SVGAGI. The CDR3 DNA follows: TGTGCCAGCAGTTATGGCGGGAGCACCGGGGAGCTGTTTTTT. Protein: CASSYGGSTGELFF.

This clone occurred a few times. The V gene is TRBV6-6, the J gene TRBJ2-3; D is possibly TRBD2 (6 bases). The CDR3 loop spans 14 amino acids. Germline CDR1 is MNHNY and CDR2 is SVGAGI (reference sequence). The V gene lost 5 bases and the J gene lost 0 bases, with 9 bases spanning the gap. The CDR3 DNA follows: TGTGCCAGCAGTCGCAGCGGGAGCACAGATACGCAGTATTTT. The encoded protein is CASSRSGSTDTQYF.

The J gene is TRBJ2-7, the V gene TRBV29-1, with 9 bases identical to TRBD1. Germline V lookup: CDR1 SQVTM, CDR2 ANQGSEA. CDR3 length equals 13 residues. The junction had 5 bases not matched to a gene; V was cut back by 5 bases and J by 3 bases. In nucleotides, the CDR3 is TGCAGCGTTCGACGGACAGGGGTCTACGAGCAGTACTTC. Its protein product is CSVRRTGVYEQYF.

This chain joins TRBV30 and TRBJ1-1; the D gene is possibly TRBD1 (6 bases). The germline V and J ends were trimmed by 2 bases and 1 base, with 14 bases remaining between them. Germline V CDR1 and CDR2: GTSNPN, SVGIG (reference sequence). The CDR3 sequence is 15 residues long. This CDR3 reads CAWSIGQPANTEAFF. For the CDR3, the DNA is TGTGCCTGGAGTATCGGACAGCCGGCGAACACTGAAGCTTTCTTT.

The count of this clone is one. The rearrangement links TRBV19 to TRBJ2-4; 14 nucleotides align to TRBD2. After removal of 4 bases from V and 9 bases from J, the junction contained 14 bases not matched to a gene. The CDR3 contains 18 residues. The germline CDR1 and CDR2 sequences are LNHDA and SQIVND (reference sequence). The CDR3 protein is CASSTDFPGLAGDSIQYF. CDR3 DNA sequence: TGTGCCAGTAGTACCGACTTTCCGGGACTAGCGGGAGATAGCATTCAGTACTTC.

The CDR3 protein is CASKVTGAVGRAEAFF. DNA of the CDR3: TGTGCCAGCAAAGTGACAGGGGCGGTAGGTAGGGCTGAAGCTTTCTTT. This chain connects TRBV2 to TRBJ1-1; 8 nucleotides align to TRBD1. Germline CDR1 SNHLY, CDR2 FYNNEI. This CDR3 spans 16 amino acids. The trim removed 7 bases at V and 6 bases at J, leaving 16 bases unmatched.

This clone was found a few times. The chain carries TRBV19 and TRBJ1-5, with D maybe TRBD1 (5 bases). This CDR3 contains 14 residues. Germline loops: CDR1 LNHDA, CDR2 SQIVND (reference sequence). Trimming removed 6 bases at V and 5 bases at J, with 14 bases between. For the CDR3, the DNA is TGTGCCAGTAGGCCAGACAGTCGCGATCAGCCCCAGCATTTT. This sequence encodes CASRPDSRDQPQHF.

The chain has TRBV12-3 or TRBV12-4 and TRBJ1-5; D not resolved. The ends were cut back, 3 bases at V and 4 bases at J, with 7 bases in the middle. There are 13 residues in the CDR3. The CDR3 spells CASSFTVNQPQHF. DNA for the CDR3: TGTGCCAGCAGTTTTACGGTTAATCAGCCCCAGCATTTT.

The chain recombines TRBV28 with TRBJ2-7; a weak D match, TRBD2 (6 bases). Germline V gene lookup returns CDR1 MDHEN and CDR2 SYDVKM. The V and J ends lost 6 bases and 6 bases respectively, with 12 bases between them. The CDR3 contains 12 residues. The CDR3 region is CASSRLGVEQYF. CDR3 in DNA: TGTGCCAGCAGCCGACTAGGAGTCGAGCAGTACTTC.

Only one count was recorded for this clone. CDR3 DNA sequence: TGTGCCAGTACCTCCCCGGGGCTAGCGGGAGTGCAGCAGTACTTC. This sequence encodes CASTSPGLAGVQQYF. The V gene is TRBV19, the J gene TRBJ2-7, with 10 bases matching TRBD2. This CDR3 is 15 amino acids long. Trimming at V came to 7 bases and at J to 8 bases, leaving 14 bases not matched to a gene. Germline loops: CDR1 LNHDA, CDR2 SQIVND (reference sequence).

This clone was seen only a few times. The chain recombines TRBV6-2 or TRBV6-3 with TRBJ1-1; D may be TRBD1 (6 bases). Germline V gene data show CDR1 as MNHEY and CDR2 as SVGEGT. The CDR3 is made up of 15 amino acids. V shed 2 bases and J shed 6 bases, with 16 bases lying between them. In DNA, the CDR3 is TGTGCCAGCAGTTACGAGGGAACAGGGTGGGCTGAAGCTTTCTTT. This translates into CASSYEGTGWAEAFF.

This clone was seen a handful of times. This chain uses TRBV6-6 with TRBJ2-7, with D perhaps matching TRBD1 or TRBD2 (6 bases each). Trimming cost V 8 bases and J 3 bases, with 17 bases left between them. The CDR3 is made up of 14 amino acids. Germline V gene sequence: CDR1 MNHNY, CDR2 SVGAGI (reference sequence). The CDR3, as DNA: TGTGCCAGCTGTGCCGGGGGCGCCGACTACGAGCAGTACTTC. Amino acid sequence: CASCAGGADYEQYF.

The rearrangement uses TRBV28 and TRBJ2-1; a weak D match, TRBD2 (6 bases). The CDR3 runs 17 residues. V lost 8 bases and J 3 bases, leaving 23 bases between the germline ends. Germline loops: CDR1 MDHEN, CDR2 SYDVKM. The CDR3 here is CASRLGTQYSNYNEQFF. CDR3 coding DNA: TGTGCCAGCCGCTTGGGGACTCAATACTCAAACTACAATGAGCAGTTCTTC.

The CDR3, as DNA: TGTGCCATCAGTGAGTCCGGGAGTCGAACCCTCCACTTT. It codes for CAISESGSRTLHF. V gene TRBV10-3 combines with J gene TRBJ1-6; D is unclear. CDR3 length: 13 residues. Germline lookup yields CDR1 ENHRY and CDR2 SYGVKD. V was pared by 0 bases and J by 14 bases, with 11 bases between.

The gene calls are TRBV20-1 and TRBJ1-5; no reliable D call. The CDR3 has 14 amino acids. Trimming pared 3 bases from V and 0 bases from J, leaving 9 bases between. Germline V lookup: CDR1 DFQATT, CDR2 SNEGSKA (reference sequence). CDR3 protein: CSASGVHSNQPQHF. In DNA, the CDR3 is TGCAGTGCTAGTGGGGTACATAGCAATCAGCCCCAGCATTTT.

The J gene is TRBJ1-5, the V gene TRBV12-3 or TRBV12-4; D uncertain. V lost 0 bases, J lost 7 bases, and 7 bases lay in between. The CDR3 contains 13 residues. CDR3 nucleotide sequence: TGTGCCAGCAGTTTAGCGAGGGAACAGCCCCAGCATTTT. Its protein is CASSLAREQPQHF.

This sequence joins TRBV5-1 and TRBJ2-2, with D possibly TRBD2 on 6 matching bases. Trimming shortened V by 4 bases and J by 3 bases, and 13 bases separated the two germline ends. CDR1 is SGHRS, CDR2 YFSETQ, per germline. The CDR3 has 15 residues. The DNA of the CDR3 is TGCGCCAGCAGCAAAACTAGCACTGACACCGGGGAGCTGTTTTTT. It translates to CASSKTSTDTGELFF.

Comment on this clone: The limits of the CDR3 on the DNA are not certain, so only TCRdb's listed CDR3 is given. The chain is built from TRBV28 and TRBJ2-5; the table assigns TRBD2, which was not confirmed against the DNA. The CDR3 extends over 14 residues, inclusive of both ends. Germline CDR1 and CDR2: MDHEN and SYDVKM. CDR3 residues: CASSSSITGETQYF.

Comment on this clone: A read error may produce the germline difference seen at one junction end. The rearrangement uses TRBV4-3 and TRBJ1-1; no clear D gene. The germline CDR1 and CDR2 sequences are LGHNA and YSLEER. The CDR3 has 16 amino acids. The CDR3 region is CASSQELHIPNSEAFF. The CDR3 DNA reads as TGCGCCAGCAGCCAAGAATTGCACATACCGAACTCTGAAGCTTTCTTT.

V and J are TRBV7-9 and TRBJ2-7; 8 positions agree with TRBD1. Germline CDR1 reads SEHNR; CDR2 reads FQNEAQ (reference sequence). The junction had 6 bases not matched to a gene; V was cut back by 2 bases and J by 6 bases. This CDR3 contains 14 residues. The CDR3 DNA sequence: TGTGCCAGCAGCTTACAACAGGGGGTTAGCGAGCAGTACTTC. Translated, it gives CASSLQQGVSEQYF.